These 18 T cell receptor beta chains were all obtained from the same sample, sequenced in a study of cytomegalovirus exposure and HLA in healthy donors. The study ran its PCR with 60 Vbeta and 13 Jbeta primers. Profiling relied on immunoSEQ multiplex PCR, and the TCRdb table lists in-frame clones only, not all of them. The table shows 90,000 to 120,000 clones, with more than 70% occurring only once. The sequencing input was PBMCs. These TCRs come from a young man in good health and CMV-seronegative.

This clone was detected a few times. The gene calls are TRBV7-9 and TRBJ2-1, with 9 bases identical to TRBD1. The CDR3 totals 17 residues. From germline, CDR1 is SEHNR and CDR2 FQNEAQ (reference sequence). The ends lost 5 bases at V and 8 bases at J; junction bases unmatched: 16. The CDR3 nucleotides read TGTGCCAGCAGCCCTACAGGGGGCCTTCAAGGTACCTATGAGCAGTTCTTC. Its translation is CASSPTGGLQGTYEQFF.

The chain links TRBV6-5 to TRBJ2-3, with D unclear. The CDR3 covers 15 residues. V gave up 0 bases and J gave up 5 bases, with 12 bases separating them. Germline CDR1 is MNHEY and CDR2 is SVGAGI. The CDR3 DNA follows: TGTGCCAGCAGTTACTCGAGAGCCCCGCGAGATACGCAGTATTTT. It specifies CASSYSRAPRDTQYF.

The sample holds one count of this clone. The chain employs TRBV29-1 and TRBJ2-1; TRBD2 matches at 7 bases. Losses at the gene ends were 4 bases for V and 4 bases for J; bases not matched to a gene: 7. The germline V gene encodes CDR1 SQVTM and CDR2 ANQGSEA. This CDR3 has 14 residues. The DNA for the CDR3 is TGCAGCGTTGTATGGCTAGCGGCGTACAATGAGCAGTTCTTC. As protein: CSVVWLAAYNEQFF.

The chain has TRBV5-1 and TRBJ1-5, with D maybe TRBD1 (5 bases). The CDR3 extends over 13 amino acids. The germline V and J ends were trimmed by 5 bases and 7 bases, with 13 bases remaining between them. Germline V gene data show CDR1 as SGHRS and CDR2 as YFSETQ. CDR3 bases: TGCGCCAGCAGAATTGCGCAGGGACAGCCCCAGCATTTT. Residues: CASRIAQGQPQHF.

This clone has a handful of counts. The V call is TRBV6-1, the J call TRBJ2-7; D perhaps matches TRBD1 (6 bases). Trimming stripped 4 bases from V and 4 bases from J, with 11 bases between. The germline CDR1 and CDR2 sequences are MNHNS and SASEGT. The CDR3 runs 13 residues. Here the CDR3 reads CASSAGRGYEQYF. The CDR3 DNA follows: TGTGCCAGCAGTGCAGGCAGGGGATACGAGCAGTACTTC.

The chain couples TRBV19 to TRBJ2-5; TRBD2 is a possible D gene (6 bases). CDR1 is LNHDA and CDR2 is SQIVND in the germline V gene (reference sequence). Trimming stripped 5 bases from V and 1 base from J, with 17 bases between. The CDR3 consists of 16 residues. CDR3: CASSGGRGAFQETQYF. The CDR3 DNA is TGTGCCAGTAGTGGCGGTCGCGGGGCATTCCAAGAGACCCAGTACTTC.

The rearrangement joins TRBV20-1 to TRBJ1-2; D might be TRBD1 (5 bases). This CDR3 has 10 residues. V shed 4 bases and J shed 7 bases, with 7 bases lying between them. Looked up from germline, CDR1 is DFQATT and CDR2 is SNEGSKA (reference sequence). CDR3 in amino acids: CSAITGGYTF. The CDR3 coding sequence is TGCAGTGCTATAACAGGTGGCTACACCTTC.

The CDR3 DNA reads TGTGCCAGTAGTCTAGCGGGGAGCTCCTACAATGAGCAGTTCTTC. Its translation: CASSLAGSSYNEQFF. The V gene is TRBV19, the J gene TRBJ2-1, with 9 bases matching TRBD2. The CDR3 has 15 amino acids. Germline CDR1 reads LNHDA; CDR2 reads SQIVND (reference sequence). V shed 5 bases and J 0 bases; nucleotides not matched to a gene: 2.

The chain links TRBV5-1 to TRBJ1-2, with D maybe TRBD1 (5 bases). V dropped 4 bases and J dropped 6 bases, with 19 bases sitting between them. CDR3 length: 15 residues. Germline V gene lookup returns CDR1 SGHRS and CDR2 YFSETQ. CDR3 residues: CASSPNRRRADGYTF. The CDR3 nucleotides read TGCGCCAGCAGCCCGAACAGGAGGAGGGCAGATGGCTACACCTTC.

The chain links TRBV7-2 to TRBJ1-3; D unclear. Trimming pared 0 bases from V and 4 bases from J, leaving 10 bases between. This CDR3 region has 15 residues. CDR1 SGHTA and CDR2 FQGNSA come from the germline V gene. CDR3 sequence reads: CASSLAPGRGNTIYF. CDR3 nucleotides: TGTGCCAGCAGCTTAGCGCCCGGGAGGGGAAACACCATATATTTT.

The chain carries TRBV15 and TRBJ1-1; D gene uncertain. Germline CDR1 and CDR2: LNHNV and YYDKDF (reference sequence). CDR3 length: 13 amino acids. The ends were cut back, 1 base at V and 1 base at J, with 4 bases in the middle. The CDR3 protein is CATSRVGNTEAFF. CDR3 in DNA: TGTGCCACCAGCAGAGTCGGGAACACTGAAGCTTTCTTT.

The chain employs TRBV7-2 and TRBJ2-3; TRBD1 aligns across 7 bases. CDR1 is SGHTA and CDR2 is FQGNSA in the germline V gene. The V segment lost 1 base and the J segment 2 bases; nucleotides outside the gene matches: 6. CDR3 size: 16 residues. Here the CDR3 DNA reads TGTGCCAGCAGCTTAGGACAGGGATTTGCCACAGATACGCAGTATTTT. Translated: CASSLGQGFATDTQYF.

This clone was detected a few times. The chain combines TRBV4-3 with TRBJ2-5, with D maybe TRBD2 (7 bases). Trimming cost V 0 bases and J 4 bases, with 12 bases left between them. CDR3 size: 15 residues. The germline gives CDR1 LGHNA, CDR2 YSLEER. This CDR3 is CASSQDGGGTETQYF. For the CDR3, the DNA is TGCGCCAGCAGCCAAGATGGGGGGGGCACAGAGACCCAGTACTTC.

J is TRBJ1-5 and V is TRBV7-9; the match to TRBD1 covers 9 bases. The CDR3 length is 15 residues. From germline, CDR1 is SEHNR and CDR2 FQNEAQ (reference sequence). J was trimmed by 6 bases and V by 5 bases; bases with no gene match: 8. CDR3 sequence reads: CASSPGTGSIQPQHF. The CDR3 DNA is TGTGCCAGCAGCCCAGGGACAGGGTCAATTCAGCCCCAGCATTTT.

J is TRBJ1-1 and V is TRBV6-1; no firm D call. The length of the CDR3 is 13 residues. V was shortened by 4 bases and J by 6 bases, with 12 bases between the two germline ends. Germline assignment: CDR1 MNHNS and CDR2 SASEGT. CDR3 nucleotides: TGTGCCAGCAGTGTCGGGAGAAGAGCTGAAGCTTTCTTT. This codes for CASSVGRRAEAFF.

This chain joins TRBV6-4 and TRBJ1-2, with D uncertain. The CDR3 length is 14 residues. The germline V gene encodes CDR1 MRHNA and CDR2 SNTAGT. Trimming took off 5 bases at V and 5 bases at J, with 15 bases between the two ends. The CDR3 nucleotides are TGTGCCAGCAGTATGACAAGTAGCGGGTATGGCTACACCTTC. Amino acids: CASSMTSSGYGYTF.

V and J are TRBV7-6 and TRBJ1-2, with D possibly matching TRBD1 (5 bases). Germline values: CDR1 SGHVS, CDR2 FNYEAQ. With 4 bases removed from V and 10 bases from J, the gap between germline ends came to 13 bases. The CDR3 is made up of 12 amino acids. The CDR3 sequence is CASSSGPRDYTF. The DNA of the CDR3 is TGTGCCAGCAGCTCGGGCCCCAGGGACTACACCTTC.

This chain uses TRBV7-9 with TRBJ2-3; TRBD1 aligns across 8 bases. With V trimmed by 5 bases and J by 6 bases, 19 bases remained unmatched. Looked up from germline, CDR1 is SEHNR and CDR2 is FQNEAQ (reference sequence). The CDR3 is 18 amino acids. The chain's CDR3 is CASSRMLPDRGSPDTQYF. CDR3 sequence (DNA): TGTGCCAGCAGCCGGATGCTGCCCGACAGGGGCTCACCGGATACGCAGTATTTT.